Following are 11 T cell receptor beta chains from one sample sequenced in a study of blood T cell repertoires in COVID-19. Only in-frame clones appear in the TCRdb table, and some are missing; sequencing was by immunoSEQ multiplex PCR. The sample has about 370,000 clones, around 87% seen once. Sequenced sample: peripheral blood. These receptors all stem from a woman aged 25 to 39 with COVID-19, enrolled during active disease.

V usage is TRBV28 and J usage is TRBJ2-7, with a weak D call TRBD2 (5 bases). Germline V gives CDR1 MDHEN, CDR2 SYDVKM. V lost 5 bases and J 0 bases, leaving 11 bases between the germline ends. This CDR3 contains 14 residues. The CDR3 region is CASSGTRSSYEQYF. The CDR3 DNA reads TGTGCCAGCAGTGGAACTAGGAGCTCCTACGAGCAGTACTTC.

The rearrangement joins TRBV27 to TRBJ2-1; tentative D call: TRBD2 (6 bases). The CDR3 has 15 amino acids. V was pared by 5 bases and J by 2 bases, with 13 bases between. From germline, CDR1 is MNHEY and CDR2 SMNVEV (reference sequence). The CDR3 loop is CASSTRRAPYNEQFF. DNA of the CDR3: TGTGCCAGCAGTACCCGGAGGGCACCCTACAATGAGCAGTTCTTC.

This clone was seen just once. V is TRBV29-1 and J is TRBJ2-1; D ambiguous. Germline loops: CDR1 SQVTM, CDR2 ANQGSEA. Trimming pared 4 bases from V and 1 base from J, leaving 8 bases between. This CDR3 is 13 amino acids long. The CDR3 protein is CSVVVESYNEQFF. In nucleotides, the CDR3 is TGCAGCGTTGTCGTCGAGTCCTACAATGAGCAGTTCTTC.

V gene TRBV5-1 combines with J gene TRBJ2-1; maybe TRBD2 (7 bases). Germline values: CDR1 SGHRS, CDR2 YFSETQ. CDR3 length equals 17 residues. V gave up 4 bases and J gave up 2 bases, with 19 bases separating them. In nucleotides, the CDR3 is TGCGCCAGCAGCCCCGGGTTTGGGCGGGGGCCCTACAATGAGCAGTTCTTC. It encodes CASSPGFGRGPYNEQFF.

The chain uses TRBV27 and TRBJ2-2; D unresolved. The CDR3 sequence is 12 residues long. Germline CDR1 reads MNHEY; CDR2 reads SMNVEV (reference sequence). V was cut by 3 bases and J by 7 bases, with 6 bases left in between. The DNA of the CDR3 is TGTGCCAGCAGTTTGGCAAGCGGGGAGCTGTTTTTT. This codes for CASSLASGELFF.

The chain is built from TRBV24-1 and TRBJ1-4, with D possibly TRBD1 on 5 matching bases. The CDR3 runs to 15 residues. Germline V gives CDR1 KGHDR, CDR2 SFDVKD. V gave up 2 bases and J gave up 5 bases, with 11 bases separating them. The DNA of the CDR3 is TGTGCCACCAGTGATTCGCGGGGCTTGAATGAAAAACTGTTTTTT. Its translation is CATSDSRGLNEKLFF.

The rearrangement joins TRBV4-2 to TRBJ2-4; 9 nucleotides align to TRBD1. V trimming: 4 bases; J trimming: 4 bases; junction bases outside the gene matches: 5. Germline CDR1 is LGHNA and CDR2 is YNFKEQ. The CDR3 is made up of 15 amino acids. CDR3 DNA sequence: TGTGCCAGCAGCCTGGGACAGGGCAATAAAAACATTCAGTACTTC. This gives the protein CASSLGQGNKNIQYF.

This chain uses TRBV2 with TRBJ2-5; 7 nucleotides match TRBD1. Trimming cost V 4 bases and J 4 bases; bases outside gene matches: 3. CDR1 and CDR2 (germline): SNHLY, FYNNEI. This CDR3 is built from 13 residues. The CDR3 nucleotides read TGTGCCAGCAGTGCGACAGGGCCAGAGACCCAGTACTTC. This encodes CASSATGPETQYF. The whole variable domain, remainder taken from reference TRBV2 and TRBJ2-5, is EPEVTQTPSHQVTQMGQEVILRCVPISNHLYFYWYRQILGQKVEFLVSFYNNEISEKSEIFDDQFSVERPDGSNFTLKIRSTKLEDSAMYFCASSATGPETQYFGPGTRLLVL.

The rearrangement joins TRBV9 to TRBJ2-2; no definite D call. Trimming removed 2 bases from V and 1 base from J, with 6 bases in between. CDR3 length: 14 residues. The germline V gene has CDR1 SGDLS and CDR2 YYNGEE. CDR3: CASSVTQNTGELFF. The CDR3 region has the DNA TGTGCCAGCAGCGTGACTCAGAACACCGGGGAGCTGTTTTTT.

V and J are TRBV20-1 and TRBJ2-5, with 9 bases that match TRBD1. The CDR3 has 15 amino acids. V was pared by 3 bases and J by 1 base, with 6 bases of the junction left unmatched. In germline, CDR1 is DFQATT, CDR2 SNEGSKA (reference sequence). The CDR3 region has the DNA TGCAGTGCTAGTGAGGGACAGGGATTCCAAGAGACCCAGTACTTC. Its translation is CSASEGQGFQETQYF.

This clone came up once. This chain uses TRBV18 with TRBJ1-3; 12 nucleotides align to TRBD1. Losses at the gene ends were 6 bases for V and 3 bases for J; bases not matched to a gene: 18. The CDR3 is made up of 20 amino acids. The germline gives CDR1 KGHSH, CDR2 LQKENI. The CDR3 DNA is TGTGCCAGCTCGCTGATTCCGGGACAGGGGGCACCTGAAGGTGGAAACACCATATATTTT. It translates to CASSLIPGQGAPEGGNTIYF.